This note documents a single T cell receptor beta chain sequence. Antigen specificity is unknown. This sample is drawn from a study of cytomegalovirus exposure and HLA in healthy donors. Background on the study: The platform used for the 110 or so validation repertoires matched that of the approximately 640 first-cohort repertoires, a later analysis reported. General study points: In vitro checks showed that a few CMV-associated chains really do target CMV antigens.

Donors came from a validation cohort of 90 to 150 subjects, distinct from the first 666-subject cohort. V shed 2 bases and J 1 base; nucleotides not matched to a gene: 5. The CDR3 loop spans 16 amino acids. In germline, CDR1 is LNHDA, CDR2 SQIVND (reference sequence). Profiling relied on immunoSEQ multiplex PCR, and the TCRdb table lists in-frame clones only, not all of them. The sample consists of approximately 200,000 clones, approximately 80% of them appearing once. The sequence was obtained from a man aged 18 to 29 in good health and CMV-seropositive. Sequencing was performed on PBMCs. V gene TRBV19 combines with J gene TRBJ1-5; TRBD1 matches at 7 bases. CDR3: CASSIYRGGSNQPQHF. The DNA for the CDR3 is TGTGCCAGTAGTATATACAGGGGTGGGAGCAATCAGCCCCAGCATTTT.